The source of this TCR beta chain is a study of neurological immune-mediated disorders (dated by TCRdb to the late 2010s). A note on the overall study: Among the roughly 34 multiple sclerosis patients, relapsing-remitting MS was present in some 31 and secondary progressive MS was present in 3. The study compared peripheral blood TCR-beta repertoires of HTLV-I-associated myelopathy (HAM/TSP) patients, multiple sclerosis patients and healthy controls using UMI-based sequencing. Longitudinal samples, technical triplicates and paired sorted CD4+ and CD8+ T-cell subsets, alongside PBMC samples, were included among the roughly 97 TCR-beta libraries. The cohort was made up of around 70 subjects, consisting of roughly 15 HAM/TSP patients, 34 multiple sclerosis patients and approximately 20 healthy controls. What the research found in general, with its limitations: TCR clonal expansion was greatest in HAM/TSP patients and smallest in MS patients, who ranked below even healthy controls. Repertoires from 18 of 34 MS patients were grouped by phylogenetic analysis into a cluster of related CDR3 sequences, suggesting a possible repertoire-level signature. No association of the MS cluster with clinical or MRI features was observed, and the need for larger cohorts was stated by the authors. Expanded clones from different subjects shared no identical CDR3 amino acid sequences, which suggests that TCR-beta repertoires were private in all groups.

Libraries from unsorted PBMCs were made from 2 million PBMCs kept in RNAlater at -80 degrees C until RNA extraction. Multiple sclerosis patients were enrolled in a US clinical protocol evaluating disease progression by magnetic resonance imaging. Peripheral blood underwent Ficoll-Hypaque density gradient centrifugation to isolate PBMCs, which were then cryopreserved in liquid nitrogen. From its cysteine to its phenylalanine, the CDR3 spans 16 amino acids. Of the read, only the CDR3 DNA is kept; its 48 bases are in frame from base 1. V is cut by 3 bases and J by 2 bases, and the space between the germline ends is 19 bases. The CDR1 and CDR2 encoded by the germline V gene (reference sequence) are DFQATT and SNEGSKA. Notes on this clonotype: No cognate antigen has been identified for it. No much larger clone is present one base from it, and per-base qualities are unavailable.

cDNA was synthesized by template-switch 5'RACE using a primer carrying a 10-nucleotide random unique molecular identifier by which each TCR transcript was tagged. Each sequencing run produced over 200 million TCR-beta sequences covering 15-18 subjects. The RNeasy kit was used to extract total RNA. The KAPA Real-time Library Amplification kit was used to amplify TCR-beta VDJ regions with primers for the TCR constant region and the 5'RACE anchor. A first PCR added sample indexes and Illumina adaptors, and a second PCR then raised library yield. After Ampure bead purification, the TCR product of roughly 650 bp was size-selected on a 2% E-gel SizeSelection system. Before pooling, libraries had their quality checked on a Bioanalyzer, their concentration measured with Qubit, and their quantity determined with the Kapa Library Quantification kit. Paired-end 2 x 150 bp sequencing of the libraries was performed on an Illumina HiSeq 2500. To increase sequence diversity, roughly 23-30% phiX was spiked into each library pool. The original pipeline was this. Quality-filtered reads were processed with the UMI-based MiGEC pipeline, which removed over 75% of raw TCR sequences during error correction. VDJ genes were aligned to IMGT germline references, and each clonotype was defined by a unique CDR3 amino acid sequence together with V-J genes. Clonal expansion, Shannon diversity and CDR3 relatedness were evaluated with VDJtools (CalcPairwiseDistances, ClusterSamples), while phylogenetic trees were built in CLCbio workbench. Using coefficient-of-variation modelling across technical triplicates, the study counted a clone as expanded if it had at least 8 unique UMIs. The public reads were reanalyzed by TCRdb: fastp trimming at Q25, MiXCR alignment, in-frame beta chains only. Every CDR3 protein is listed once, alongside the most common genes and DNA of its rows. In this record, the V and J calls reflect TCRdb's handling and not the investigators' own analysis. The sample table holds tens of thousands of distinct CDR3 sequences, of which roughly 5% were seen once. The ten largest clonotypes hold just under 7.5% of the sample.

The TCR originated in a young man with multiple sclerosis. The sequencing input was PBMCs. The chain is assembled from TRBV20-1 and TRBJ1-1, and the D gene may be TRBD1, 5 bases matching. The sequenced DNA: TGCAGTGCTAGTAGTGGGGCCAGGGAGCTTAACACTGAAGCTTTCTTT. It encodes CSASSGARELNTEAFF.